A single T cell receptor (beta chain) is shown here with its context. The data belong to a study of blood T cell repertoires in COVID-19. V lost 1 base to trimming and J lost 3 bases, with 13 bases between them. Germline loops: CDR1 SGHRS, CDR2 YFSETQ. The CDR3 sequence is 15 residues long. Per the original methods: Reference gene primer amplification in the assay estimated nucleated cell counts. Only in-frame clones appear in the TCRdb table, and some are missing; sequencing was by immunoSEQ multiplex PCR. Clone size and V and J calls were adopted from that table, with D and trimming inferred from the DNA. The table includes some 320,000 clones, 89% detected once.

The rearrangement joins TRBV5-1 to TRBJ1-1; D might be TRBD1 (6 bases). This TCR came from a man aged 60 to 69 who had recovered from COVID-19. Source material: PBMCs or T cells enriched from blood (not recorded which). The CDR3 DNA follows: TGCGCCAGCAGCTTGCTGGCAGGGGTTGACACTGAAGCTTTCTTT. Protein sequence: CASSLLAGVDTEAFF. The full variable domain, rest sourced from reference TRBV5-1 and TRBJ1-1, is KAGVTQTPRYLIKTRGQQVTLSCSPISGHRSVSWYQQTPGQGLQFLFEYFSETQRNKGNFPGRFSGRQFSNSRSEMNVSTLELGDSALYLCASSLLAGVDTEAFFGQGTRLTVV.